The clone carrying this T cell receptor beta chain has a count of ten or more. This sample is drawn from a study of early T cells in non-severe SARS-CoV-2 infection. Germline loops: CDR1 SQVTM, CDR2 ANQGSEA. V lost 6 bases to trimming and J lost 3 bases, with 27 bases between them. The CDR3 loop spans 17 amino acids. Unique molecular identifier tags were affixed to discrete cDNA molecules. TCRdb reprocessed the 5' RACE reads via MiXCR and lists one record per CDR3 protein. The sample carries some 76,000 distinct CDR3 sequences, roughly an eighth recorded once. This receptor was obtained from an adult who was a healthcare worker with PCR-confirmed SARS-CoV-2 infection or an uninfected control (not recorded which). Sequencing was performed on whole blood. J is TRBJ2-7 and V is TRBV29-1; D unclear. DNA for the CDR3: TGCAGCGTAGGATCAGGATCCCATCGCGGCATCCACTACGAGCAGTACTTC. Translated, it gives CSVGSGSHRGIHYEQYF.